There are many counts of the clone carrying this T cell receptor beta chain. The antigen is undetermined. MiXCR was run by TCRdb on the 5' RACE reads, yielding one entry per CDR3 protein. This table holds some 78,000 distinct CDR3 sequences, approximately 5% found once. This record comes from a study of neurological immune-mediated disorders. Findings and limits, study-wide: HTLV-1-associated myelopathy displayed the greatest TCR clonal expansion, and multiple sclerosis exhibited the smallest, lower than that of healthy controls. On phylogenetic grouping, the repertoires of 18 of 34 multiple sclerosis patients fell within one related-CDR3 cluster, constituting a possible signature.

Germline V CDR1 and CDR2: SGDLS, YYNGEE. The germline V and J ends were trimmed by 4 bases and 5 bases, with 13 bases remaining between them. This CDR3 contains 14 residues. The chain is built from TRBV9 and TRBJ2-1, with D perhaps matching TRBD1 (5 bases). The receptor was derived from a woman aged 25-40 years with multiple sclerosis. The specimen was PBMCs. CDR3 region: CASSPSRRDNEQFF. DNA for the CDR3: TGTGCCAGCAGCCCCTCTCGCAGGGACAATGAGCAGTTCTTC.